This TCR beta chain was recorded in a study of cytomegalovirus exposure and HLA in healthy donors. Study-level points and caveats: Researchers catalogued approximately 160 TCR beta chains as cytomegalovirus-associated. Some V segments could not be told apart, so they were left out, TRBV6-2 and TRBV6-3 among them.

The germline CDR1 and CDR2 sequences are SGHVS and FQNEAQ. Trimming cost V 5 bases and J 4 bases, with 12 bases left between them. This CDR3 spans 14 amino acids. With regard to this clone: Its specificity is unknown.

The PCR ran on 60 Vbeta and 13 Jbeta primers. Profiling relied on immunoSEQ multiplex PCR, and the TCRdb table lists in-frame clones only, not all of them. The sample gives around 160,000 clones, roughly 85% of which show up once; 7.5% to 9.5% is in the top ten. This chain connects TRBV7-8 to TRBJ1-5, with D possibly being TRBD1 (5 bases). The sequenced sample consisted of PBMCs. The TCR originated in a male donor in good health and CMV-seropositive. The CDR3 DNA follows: TGTGCCAGCAGCCCGGACCAGGGAAATCAGCCCCAGCATTTT. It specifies CASSPDQGNQPQHF.